These 5 T cell receptor beta chains came from one sample sequenced in a study of spatial heterogeneity in lung cancer. One entry per CDR3 protein, called by TCRdb with MiXCR from the 5' RACE reads. Here the sample spans around 23,000 distinct CDR3 sequences, 3% to 4% being singletons. Time point meaning: sample taken at primary tumor resection. The specimen comprised PBMCs, sampled at surgery. These receptors all stem from a female donor with early-stage non-small cell lung cancer.

This clonotype showed up just a few times. The chain employs TRBV7-9 and TRBJ2-7; D possibly corresponds to TRBD1 (5 bases). Trimming left V 4 bases short and J 7 bases short, with 17 bases between. The CDR3 spans 14 residues. CDR1 is SEHNR, CDR2 FQNEAQ, per germline (reference sequence). CDR3 DNA: TGTGCCAGCAGCTCGGACACCACCCATCGGGAGCAGTACTTC. Amino acid sequence: CASSSDTTHREQYF. The entire variable domain, with the rest obtained from reference TRBV7-9 and TRBJ2-7, is as follows: DTGVSQNPRHKITKRGQNVTFRCDPISEHNRLYWYRQTLGQGPEFLTYFQNEAQLEKSRLLSDRFSAERPKGSFSTLEIQRTEQGDSAMYLCASSSDTTHREQYFGPGTRLTVT.

This clonotype was counted many times. The chain combines TRBV5-6 with TRBJ1-6; possible D gene TRBD1, 5 bases. In germline, CDR1 is SGHDT, CDR2 YYEEEE. Trimming shortened V by 6 bases and J by 7 bases, and 17 bases separated the two germline ends. This CDR3 has 15 residues. The CDR3 DNA is TGTGCCAGCATTTTAAGAGGGACTATAAATTCACCCCTCCACTTT. Translation: CASILRGTINSPLHF. Drawing the rest from reference TRBV5-6 and TRBJ1-6, the complete variable domain is DAGVTQSPTHLIKTRGQQVTLRCSPKSGHDTVSWYQQALGQGPQFIFQYYEEEERQRGNFPDRFSGHQFPNYSSELNVNALLLGDSALYLCASILRGTINSPLHFGNGTRLTVT.

This clonotype showed up many times. The J gene is TRBJ2-1, the V gene TRBV12-5; 15 bases line up with TRBD2. Looked up from germline, CDR1 is LGHNT and CDR2 is FRNRAP. J lost 8 bases, V lost 4 bases, and 3 bases had no gene match. CDR3 length: 15 residues. CDR3 nucleotide sequence: TGTGCTAGTGGTTCACGGACTAGCGGGAGGGATGAGCAGTTCTTC. It codes for CASGSRTSGRDEQFF.

The table lists this clonotype with many counts. V gene TRBV27 combines with J gene TRBJ2-4; D gene ambiguous. The CDR3 extends over 15 amino acids. Per germline, CDR1 MNHEY and CDR2 SMNVEV (reference sequence). V lost 6 bases, J lost 0 bases, and 12 bases lay in between. The CDR3 coding sequence is TGTGCCAGCAGCCTTTCGGCCATAGCCAAAAACATTCAGTACTTC. As protein: CASSLSAIAKNIQYF.

This chain connects TRBV4-2 to TRBJ2-7; 10 bases are a match to TRBD2. The germline gives CDR1 LGHNA, CDR2 YNFKEQ. This CDR3 contains 20 residues. The ends lost 0 bases at V and 2 bases at J; junction bases unmatched: 16. The CDR3 DNA reads TGTGCCAGCAGCCAAGAGTGGATGTTATTGGGAGCGGGAGGGACCTACGAGCAGTACTTC. This codes for CASSQEWMLLGAGGTYEQYF.